This T cell receptor beta chain was captured by sequencing in a study of cytomegalovirus exposure and HLA in healthy donors. This clone was counted only a few times. Its antigen is undetermined. Germline-derived CDR1 and CDR2 are MGHRA and YSYEKL. The CDR3 is 15 amino acids. The germline V and J ends were trimmed by 2 bases and 1 base, with 9 bases remaining between them. Primers: 60 Vbeta forward and 13 Jbeta reverse. Some clones are missing from TCRdb's copy, which holds only in-frame ones; the method was immunoSEQ multiplex PCR. The repertoire holds around 110,000 clones, 9.5% seen once, with roughly 3% in the top ten. Points from the study as a whole: In a later analysis, HLA-associated beta chains showed higher expansion and lower generation probabilities than comparable chains. In vitro work confirmed that a few CMV-associated chains recognize CMV antigens. Highly shared variants forming one cluster were likely a sequencing artifact. The study dropped some indistinguishable V segments, TRBV6-2 and TRBV6-3 among them.

V is TRBV4-1 and J is TRBJ1-3; D might be TRBD1 (5 bases). The TCR was taken from a man between 25 and 39 years old in good health and CMV-seronegative. Sequences were obtained from PBMCs. The CDR3 sequence: CASSQNPGSGNTIYF. For the CDR3, the DNA is TGCGCCAGCAGCCAAAACCCAGGGTCTGGAAACACCATATATTTT.